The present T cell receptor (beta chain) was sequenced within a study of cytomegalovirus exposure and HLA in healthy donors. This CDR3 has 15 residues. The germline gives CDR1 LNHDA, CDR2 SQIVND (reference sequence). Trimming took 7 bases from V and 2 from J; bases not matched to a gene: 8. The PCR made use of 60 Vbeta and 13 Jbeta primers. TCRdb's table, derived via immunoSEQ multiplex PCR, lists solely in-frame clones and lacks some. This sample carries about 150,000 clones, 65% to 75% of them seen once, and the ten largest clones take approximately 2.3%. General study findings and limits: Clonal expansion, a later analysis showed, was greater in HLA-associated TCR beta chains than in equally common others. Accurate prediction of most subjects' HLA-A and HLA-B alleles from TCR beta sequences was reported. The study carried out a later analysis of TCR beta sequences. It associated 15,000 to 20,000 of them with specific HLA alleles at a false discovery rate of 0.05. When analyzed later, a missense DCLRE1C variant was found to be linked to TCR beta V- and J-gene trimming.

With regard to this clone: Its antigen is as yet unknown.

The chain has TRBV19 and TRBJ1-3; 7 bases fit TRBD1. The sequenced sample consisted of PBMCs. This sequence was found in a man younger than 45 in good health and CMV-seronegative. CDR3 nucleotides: TGTGCCAGTACTCAACAGGGGTTCGCTGGAAACACCATATATTTT. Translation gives CASTQQGFAGNTIYF.